This T cell receptor (beta chain) was documented in a study of metastatic and nonmetastatic thyroid tumors. This clone was seen repeatedly, ten times or more. TCRdb reassembled clones from the PCR reads with MiXCR. The repertoire has around 20,000 clones, over 15% of them found once; the top ten carry approximately 18%. All patients were untreated before thyroid surgery. The ends lost 4 bases at V and 3 bases at J; junction bases unmatched: 2. This CDR3 spans 14 amino acids. Germline values: CDR1 LGHDT, CDR2 YNNKEL (reference sequence). The material sequenced was blood. The chain joins TRBV3-1 to TRBJ2-7; 11 bases align to TRBD2. The TCR originated in a male donor with papillary thyroid cancer or a benign thyroid nodule (not recorded which). Some clones in this sample may be carry-over from other donors' samples. The CDR3: CASSPSGRIYEQYF. CDR3 bases: TGTGCCAGCAGCCCTAGCGGGAGGATCTACGAGCAGTACTTC.